This T cell receptor beta chain emerged from a study of cytomegalovirus exposure and HLA in healthy donors. General study points: The study labeled approximately 150 TCR beta chains cytomegalovirus-associated. In a later analysis, several top co-occurrence clusters appeared linked to parvovirus B19, influenza, CMV and Epstein-Barr virus. Segments of the TCR beta V type were, in most cases, productive about 87% or about 30% of the time in an earlier analysis.

Primers: 60 Vbeta forward and 13 Jbeta reverse. Here immunoSEQ multiplex PCR was the method, and the copy in TCRdb shows in-frame clones only, minus some. The table shows 95,000 to 150,000 clones, with approximately 76% occurring only once. This clone was counted between two and nine times. Its antigen remains unidentified. The junction departs from the called germline gene at one end, perhaps through a read error. The sample taken for sequencing was PBMCs. The clonotype was recovered from a man between 60 and 75 years old in good health and CMV-seropositive.

CDR3 DNA: TGTGCTAGCAGCCCAAACTACCAAGAGACCCAGTACTTC. Translated: CASSPNYQETQYF. The chain employs TRBV7-7 and TRBJ2-5; D not certain. From germline, CDR1 is SSHAT and CDR2 FNYEAQ (reference sequence). The CDR3 contains 13 residues. Drawing the rest from reference TRBV7-7 and TRBJ2-5, the complete variable domain is GAGVSQSPRYKVTKRGQDVTLRCDPISSHATLYWYQQALGQGPEFLTYFNYEAQPDKSGLPSDRFSAERPEGSISTLTIQRTEQRDSAMYRCASSPNYQETQYFGPGTRLLVL.